This T cell receptor (beta chain) was sequenced during a study of ipilimumab plus nivolumab after autologous stem cell transplantation. Study-wide background: Patients received a median of about five ipilimumab and roughly eight nivolumab doses.

The junction had 6 bases not matched to a gene; V was cut back by 10 bases and J by 9 bases. This CDR3 has 13 amino acids. Germline V gene lookup returns CDR1 SNHLY and CDR2 FYNNEI. Generated by immunoSEQ multiplex PCR, the TCRdb table keeps only in-frame clones and is missing some. The table records under 20,000 clones, 65% to 85% of them present only once. The material was PBMCs, obtained in a trial of ipilimumab plus nivolumab as post-transplant consolidation. V is TRBV2 and J is TRBJ2-1, with 13 positions matching TRBD2. This clonotype was sampled from a male donor with diffuse large B-cell lymphoma. The CDR3 reads CANRLAGGPEQFF. CDR3 DNA: TGTGCCAACCGACTAGCGGGAGGTCCTGAGCAGTTCTTC.